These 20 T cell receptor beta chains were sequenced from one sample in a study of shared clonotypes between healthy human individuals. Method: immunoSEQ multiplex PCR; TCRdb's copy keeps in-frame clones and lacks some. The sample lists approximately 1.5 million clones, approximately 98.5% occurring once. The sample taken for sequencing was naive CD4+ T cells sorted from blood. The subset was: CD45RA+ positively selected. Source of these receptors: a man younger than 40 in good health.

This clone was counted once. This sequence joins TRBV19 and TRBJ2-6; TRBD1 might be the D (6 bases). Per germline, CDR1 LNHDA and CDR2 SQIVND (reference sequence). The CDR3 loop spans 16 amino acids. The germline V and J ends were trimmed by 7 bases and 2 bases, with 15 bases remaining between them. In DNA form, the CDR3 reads TGTGCCAGTACCCTCCCCTCAGGGGCTGGGGCCAACGTCCTGACTTTC. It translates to CASTLPSGAGANVLTF.

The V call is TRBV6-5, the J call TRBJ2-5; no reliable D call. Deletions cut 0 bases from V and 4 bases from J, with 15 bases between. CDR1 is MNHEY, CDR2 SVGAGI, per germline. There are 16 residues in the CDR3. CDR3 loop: CASSYSRPGALETQYF. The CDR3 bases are TGTGCCAGCAGTTACTCGCGACCTGGCGCGTTAGAGACCCAGTACTTC.

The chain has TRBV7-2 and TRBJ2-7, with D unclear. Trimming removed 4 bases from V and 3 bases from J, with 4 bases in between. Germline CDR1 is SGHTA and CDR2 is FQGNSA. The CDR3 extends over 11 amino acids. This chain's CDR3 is CASSSIYEQYF. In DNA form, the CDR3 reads TGTGCCAGCAGCTCAATCTACGAGCAGTACTTC.

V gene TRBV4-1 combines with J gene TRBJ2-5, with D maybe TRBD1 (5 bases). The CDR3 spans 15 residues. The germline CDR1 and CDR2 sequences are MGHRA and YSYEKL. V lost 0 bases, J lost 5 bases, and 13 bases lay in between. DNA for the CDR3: TGCGCCAGCAGCCAAGAGTGGCAGGGTTTGGAGACCCAGTACTTC. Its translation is CASSQEWQGLETQYF.

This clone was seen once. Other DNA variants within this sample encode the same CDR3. CDR3 sequence (DNA): TGTGCCAGCAGTTTACAGGGCACTGAAGCTTTCTTT. This gives the protein CASSLQGTEAFF. The V call is TRBV28, the J call TRBJ1-1, with D perhaps matching TRBD1 (5 bases). The CDR3 extends over 12 amino acids. V lost 2 bases and J lost 4, with 5 bases in between. Germline CDR1 MDHEN, CDR2 SYDVKM. The whole variable domain, filled in from reference TRBV28 and TRBJ1-1, reads DVKVTQSSRYLVKRTGEKVFLECVQDMDHENMFWYRQDPGLGLRLIYFSYDVKMKEKGDIPEGYSVSREKKERFSLILESASTNQTSMYLCASSLQGTEAFFGQGTRLTVV.

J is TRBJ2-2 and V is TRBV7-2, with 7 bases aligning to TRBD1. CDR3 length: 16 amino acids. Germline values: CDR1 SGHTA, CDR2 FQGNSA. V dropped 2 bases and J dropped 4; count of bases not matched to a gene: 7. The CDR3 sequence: CASSLNRGGFTGELFF. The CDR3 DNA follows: TGTGCCAGCAGCTTAAATCGAGGGGGCTTCACCGGGGAGCTGTTTTTT.

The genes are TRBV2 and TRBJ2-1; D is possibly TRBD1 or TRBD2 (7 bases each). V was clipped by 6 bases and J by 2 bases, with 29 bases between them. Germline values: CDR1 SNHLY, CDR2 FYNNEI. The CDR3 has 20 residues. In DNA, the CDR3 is TGTGCCAGCAGAGGCAGAAGGGGGCTAGCGGCCCTATCCACCTACAATGAGCAGTTCTTC. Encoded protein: CASRGRRGLAALSTYNEQFF.

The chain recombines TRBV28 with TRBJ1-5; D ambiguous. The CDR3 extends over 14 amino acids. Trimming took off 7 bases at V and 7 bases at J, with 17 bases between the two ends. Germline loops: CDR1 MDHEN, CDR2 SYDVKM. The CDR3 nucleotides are TGTGCCAGCAAAACGGTGGGTGGAGGACAGCCCCAGCATTTT. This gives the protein CASKTVGGGQPQHF.

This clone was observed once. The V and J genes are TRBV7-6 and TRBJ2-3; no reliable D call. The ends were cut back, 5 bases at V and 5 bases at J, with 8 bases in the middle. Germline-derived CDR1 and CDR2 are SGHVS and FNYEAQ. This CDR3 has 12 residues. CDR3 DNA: TGTGCCAGCAGCCCCGGGCGAGATACGCAGTATTTT. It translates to CASSPGRDTQYF.

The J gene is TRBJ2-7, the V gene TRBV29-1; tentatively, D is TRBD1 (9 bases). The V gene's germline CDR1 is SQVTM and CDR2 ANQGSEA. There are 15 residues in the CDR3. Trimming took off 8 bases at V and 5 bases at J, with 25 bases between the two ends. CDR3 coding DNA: TGCAGCATCATTCGCGGGGGGACAGGGTCCCACGAGCAGTACTTC. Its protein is CSIIRGGTGSHEQYF.

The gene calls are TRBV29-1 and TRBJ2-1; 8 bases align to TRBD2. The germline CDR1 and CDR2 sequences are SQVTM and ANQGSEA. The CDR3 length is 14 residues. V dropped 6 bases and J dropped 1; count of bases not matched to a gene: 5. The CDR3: CSVARGGSYNEQFF. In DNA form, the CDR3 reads TGCAGCGTCGCACGGGGGGGGTCCTACAATGAGCAGTTCTTC.

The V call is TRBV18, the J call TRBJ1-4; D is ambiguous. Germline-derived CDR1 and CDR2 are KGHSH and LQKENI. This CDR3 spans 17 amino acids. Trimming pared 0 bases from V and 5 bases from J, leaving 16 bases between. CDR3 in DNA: TGTGCCAGCTCACCACCGGGGTCCGGGTCCTTCAATGAAAAACTGTTTTTT. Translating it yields CASSPPGSGSFNEKLFF.

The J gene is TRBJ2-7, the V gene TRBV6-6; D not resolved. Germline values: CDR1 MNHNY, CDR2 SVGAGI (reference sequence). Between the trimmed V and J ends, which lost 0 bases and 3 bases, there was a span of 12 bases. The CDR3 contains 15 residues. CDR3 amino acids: CASSYSRSTGYEQYF. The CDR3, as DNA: TGTGCCAGCAGTTACTCGAGGTCAACGGGCTACGAGCAGTACTTC.

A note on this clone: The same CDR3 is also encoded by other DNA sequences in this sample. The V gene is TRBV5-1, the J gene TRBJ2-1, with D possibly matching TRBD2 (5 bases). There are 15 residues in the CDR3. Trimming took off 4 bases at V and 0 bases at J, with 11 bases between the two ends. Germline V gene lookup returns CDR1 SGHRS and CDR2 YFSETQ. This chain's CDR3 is CASSLDRDSYNEQFF. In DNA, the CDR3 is TGCGCCAGCAGCCTCGACCGGGACTCCTACAATGAGCAGTTCTTC. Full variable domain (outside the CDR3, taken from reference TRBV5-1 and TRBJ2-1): KAGVTQTPRYLIKTRGQQVTLSCSPISGHRSVSWYQQTPGQGLQFLFEYFSETQRNKGNFPGRFSGRQFSNSRSEMNVSTLELGDSALYLCASSLDRDSYNEQFFGPGTRLTVL.

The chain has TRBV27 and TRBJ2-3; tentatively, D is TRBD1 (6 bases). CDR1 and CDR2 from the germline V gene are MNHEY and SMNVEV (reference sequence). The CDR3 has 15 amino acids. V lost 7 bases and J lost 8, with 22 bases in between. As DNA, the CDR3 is TGTGCCAGCACCCCACAGGGAATGGGGGTGGGTACGCAGTATTTT. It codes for CASTPQGMGVGTQYF.

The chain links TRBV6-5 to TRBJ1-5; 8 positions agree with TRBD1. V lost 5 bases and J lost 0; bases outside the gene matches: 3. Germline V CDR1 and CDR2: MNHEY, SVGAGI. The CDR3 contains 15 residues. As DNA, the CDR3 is TGTGCCAGCAGTACAGGGGGGGCTAGCAATCAGCCCCAGCATTTT. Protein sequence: CASSTGGASNQPQHF.

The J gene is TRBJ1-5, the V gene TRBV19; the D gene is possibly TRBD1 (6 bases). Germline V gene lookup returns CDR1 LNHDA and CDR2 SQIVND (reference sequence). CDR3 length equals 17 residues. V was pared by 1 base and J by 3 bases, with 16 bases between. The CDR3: CASSIAEYRATNQPQHF. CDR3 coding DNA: TGTGCCAGTAGTATAGCAGAATACAGGGCGACCAATCAGCCCCAGCATTTT.

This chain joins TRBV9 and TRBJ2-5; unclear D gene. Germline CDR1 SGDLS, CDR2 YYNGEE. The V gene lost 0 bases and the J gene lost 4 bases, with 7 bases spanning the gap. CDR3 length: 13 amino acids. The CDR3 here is CASSVGSGETQYF. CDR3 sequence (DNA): TGTGCCAGCAGCGTAGGTTCCGGAGAGACCCAGTACTTC. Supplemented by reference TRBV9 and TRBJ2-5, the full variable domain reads DSGVTQTPKHLITATGQRVTLRCSPRSGDLSVYWYQQSLDQGLQFLIQYYNGEERAKGNILERFSAQQFPDLHSELNLSSLELGDSALYFCASSVGSGETQYFGPGTRLLVL.

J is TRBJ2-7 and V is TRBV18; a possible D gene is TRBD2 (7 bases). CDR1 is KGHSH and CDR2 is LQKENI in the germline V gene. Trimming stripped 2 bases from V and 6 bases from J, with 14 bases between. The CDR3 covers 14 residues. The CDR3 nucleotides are TGTGCCAGCTCACCAGAGGGAGGGGGATTCGAGCAGTACTTC. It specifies CASSPEGGGFEQYF.

CDR3 amino acids: CASSPDRASDPQYF. In DNA form, the CDR3 reads TGTGCCAGCTCACCGGACAGGGCTTCTGATCCGCAGTATTTT. J is TRBJ2-3 and V is TRBV18, with 8 positions matching TRBD1. The CDR3 has 14 amino acids. Trimming took 3 bases from V and 10 from J; bases not matched to a gene: 9. Germline V gene data show CDR1 as KGHSH and CDR2 as LQKENI.